These T cell receptor beta chains were read from a single sample in a study of shared clonotypes between healthy human individuals. Data came from immunoSEQ multiplex PCR; TCRdb stores just in-frame clones and leaves some out. The sample records some 680,000 clones, roughly 72% being singletons. Sequencing was performed on memory CD4+ T cells sorted from blood. The source is a woman aged 25 to 45 in good health. Each CDR3 is given with its conserved first and last residue. Each record gives: J gene, D gene, clone size, V gene, CDR3 DNA, CDR3 protein. A D gene is named only where the DNA matches it firmly. Size is omitted from some rows. Given values are once, few, many or a class for expanded clones.

J: TRBJ2-7
D: TRBD2
size: NA
V: TRBV5-1
DNA: TGCGCCAGCAGCTACGCTAGCGGGGCCCCTTACGAGCAGTACTTC
CDR3: CASSYASGAPYEQYF

J: TRBJ1-2
D: NA
size: few
V: TRBV10-2
DNA: TGCGCCAGCAGGTCTGCAGGCGATAACTATGGCTACACCTTC
CDR3: CASRSAGDNYGYTF

J: TRBJ2-1
D: NA
size: NA
V: TRBV28
DNA: TGTGCCAGCAGTCAGATATGGACAGTCTCGATCTACAATGAGCAGTTCTTC
CDR3: CASSQIWTVSIYNEQFF

J: TRBJ1-4
D: TRBD1
size: NA
V: TRBV7-9
DNA: TGTGCCAGCAGCCTGACAGGGGCAAATGAAAAACTGTTTTTT
CDR3: CASSLTGANEKLFF

J: TRBJ1-2
D: TRBD1
size: NA
V: TRBV10-2
DNA: TGCGCCAGCAGTGACAACAGGGGACAGAAGATCTATGGCTACACCTTC
CDR3: CASSDNRGQKIYGYTF

J: TRBJ2-7
D: TRBD2
size: NA
V: TRBV5-1
DNA: TGCGCCAGCAGCACTAGCGTCTTCTCCTACGAGCAGTACTTC
CDR3: CASSTSVFSYEQYF

J: TRBJ2-7
D: NA
size: NA
V: TRBV4-1
DNA: TGCGCCAGCAGCCAAGTAGCGGACTACCTCCGCGAGCAGTACTTC
CDR3: CASSQVADYLREQYF

J: TRBJ1-1
D: NA
size: NA
V: TRBV28
DNA: TGTGCCAGCAGTTTGGGCTCGGGAACGGGGCTTAGGACTGAAGCTTTCTTT
CDR3: CASSLGSGTGLRTEAFF

J: TRBJ2-1
D: TRBD1
size: NA
V: TRBV6-4
DNA: TGTGCCAGCAGGACAGGGGTAGGTGAGCAGTTCTTC
CDR3: CASRTGVGEQFF

J: TRBJ2-7
D: TRBD1
size: NA
V: TRBV11-3
DNA: TGTGCCAGCAGCTGGGGACAGGACTACGAGCAGTACTTC
CDR3: CASSWGQDYEQYF

J: TRBJ2-7
D: NA
size: NA
V: TRBV14
DNA: TGTGCCAGCAGCCACGTAAACCCCTACGAGCAGTACTTC
CDR3: CASSHVNPYEQYF

J: TRBJ2-7
D: NA
size: many
V: TRBV25-1
DNA: TGTGCCGGAAACTACGAGCAGTACTTC
CDR3: CAGNYEQYF

J: TRBJ2-5
D: NA
size: NA
V: TRBV2
DNA: TGTGCCAGCAGTGTAGGGCTTCCGGGGGAGACCCAGTACTTC
CDR3: CASSVGLPGETQYF

J: TRBJ1-5
D: NA
size: NA
V: TRBV28
DNA: TGTGCCAGCAGCAGGGGAATTCAGCCCCAGCATTTT
CDR3: CASSRGIQPQHF

J: TRBJ1-5
D: NA
size: NA
V: TRBV19
DNA: TGTGCCAGTGAACAGAACTGGGGATCCAATCAGCCCCAGCATTTT
CDR3: CASEQNWGSNQPQHF

J: TRBJ2-5
D: NA
size: NA
V: TRBV19
DNA: TGTGCCAGTAGTATAGTGGAGGGGCGAGGGGAGACCCAGTACTTC
CDR3: CASSIVEGRGETQYF

J: TRBJ1-3
D: TRBD1
size: NA
V: TRBV19
DNA: TGTGCCAGTACCCCTAGGGGGCTAAAAGGAAACACCATATATTTT
CDR3: CASTPRGLKGNTIYF

J: TRBJ2-7
D: NA
size: NA
V: TRBV4-1
DNA: TGCGCCAGCAGCCAAGGTCGGCAGGGCTCCTACGAGCAGTACTTC
CDR3: CASSQGRQGSYEQYF

J: TRBJ2-7
D: TRBD2
size: NA
V: TRBV27
DNA: TGTGCCAGCAGTTTTACTAGCGGGATGAGGTACGAGCAGTACTTC
CDR3: CASSFTSGMRYEQYF

J: TRBJ1-1
D: TRBD1
size: NA
V: TRBV28
DNA: TGTGCCAGCAGTCCTTCTGACAGGGGTAAAGCTTTCTTT
CDR3: CASSPSDRGKAFF

J: TRBJ2-1
D: TRBD2
size: NA
V: TRBV9
DNA: TGTGCCAGCAGCCCAGGGGGGACTAGCAGCCACAATGAGCAGTTCTTC
CDR3: CASSPGGTSSHNEQFF

J: TRBJ2-5
D: TRBD2
size: NA
V: TRBV6-1
DNA: TGTGCCAGCAGTGGGACTAGCGGGATTTTAGAGACCCAGTACTTC
CDR3: CASSGTSGILETQYF

J: TRBJ2-7
D: NA
size: few
V: TRBV4-1
DNA: TGCGCCAGCAGCAATCCCGGCGGGGCCCGGGCCTACGAGCAGTACTTC
CDR3: CASSNPGGARAYEQYF

J: TRBJ2-7
D: NA
size: NA
V: TRBV18
DNA: TGTGCCAGCTCGCGCCCCGGTTCAACGAACGAGCAGTACTTC
CDR3: CASSRPGSTNEQYF

J: TRBJ2-7
D: TRBD2
size: NA
V: TRBV5-5
DNA: TGTGCCAGCAACCGACTAGCGGGAGTCCCCTCCTACGAGCAGTACTTC
CDR3: CASNRLAGVPSYEQYF

J: TRBJ2-1
D: TRBD2
size: many
V: TRBV5-4
DNA: TGTGCCAGCAGCTTGGGACTAGCGGGAGGTCTATCCTACAATGAGCAGTTCTTC
CDR3: CASSLGLAGGLSYNEQFF

J: TRBJ1-1
D: NA
size: once
V: TRBV28
DNA: TGTGCCAGCAGTTCTGCTGGGTGGGCCCAGGCTTTCTTT
CDR3: CASSSAGWAQAFF

J: TRBJ1-1
D: NA
size: NA
V: TRBV21-1
DNA: TGTGCCAGCAGCGGGACACGGACGAGAAAGACTGAAGCTTTCTTT
CDR3: CASSGTRTRKTEAFF

J: TRBJ2-1
D: NA
size: NA
V: TRBV19
DNA: TGTGCCAGTAGTATAAAATGGTCTCCCTACAATGAGCAGTTCTTC
CDR3: CASSIKWSPYNEQFF

J: TRBJ2-2
D: NA
size: few
V: TRBV30
DNA: TGTGCCTGGAAACAGGGAGGCACCGGGGAGCTGTTTTTT
CDR3: CAWKQGGTGELFF

J: TRBJ1-3
D: TRBD1
size: NA
V: TRBV18
DNA: TGTGCCAGCTCACCACCGACAGGGGGCTGGAACACCATATATTTT
CDR3: CASSPPTGGWNTIYF

J: TRBJ2-7
D: NA
size: NA
V: TRBV21-1
DNA: TGTGCCAGCAGCACAAACGGGACCGTAGCCTACGAGCAGTACTTC
CDR3: CASSTNGTVAYEQYF

J: TRBJ2-2
D: TRBD2
size: NA
V: TRBV9
DNA: TGTGCCAGCAGCGTAGATTCTCTTCTAGCGGGAGGTTGGACCGGGGAGCTGTTTTTT
CDR3: CASSVDSLLAGGWTGELFF

J: TRBJ2-4
D: TRBD2
size: NA
V: TRBV2
DNA: TGTGCCAGCAGTGAACAACTAGCGGGGGGAAACATTCAGTACTTC
CDR3: CASSEQLAGGNIQYF

J: TRBJ2-7
D: NA
size: few
V: TRBV28
DNA: TGTGCCAGCAGTACTACCCGAGGAGGGGGGAAACCTGGGATCTACGAGCAGTACTTC
CDR3: CASSTTRGGGKPGIYEQYF

J: TRBJ1-1
D: NA
size: NA
V: TRBV19
DNA: TGTGCCAGTAGTGCCCCGGGACGGACGAACACTGAAGCTTTCTTT
CDR3: CASSAPGRTNTEAFF

J: TRBJ2-3
D: NA
size: NA
V: TRBV7-2
DNA: TGTGCCAGCAGCTCATCAGGGTGGTACGGCACAGATACGCAGTATTTT
CDR3: CASSSSGWYGTDTQYF

J: TRBJ2-1
D: TRBD2
size: NA
V: TRBV27
DNA: TGTGCCAGCAGCCGCGCGACTAGCGGGGTGGACTATTCGTCCTACAATGAGCAGTTCTTC
CDR3: CASSRATSGVDYSSYNEQFF

J: TRBJ1-2
D: TRBD1
size: once
V: TRBV5-4
DNA: TGTGCCAGCAGCTTTGAGACAGGGAATGGCTACACCTTC
CDR3: CASSFETGNGYTF

J: TRBJ2-1
D: NA
size: NA
V: TRBV11-1
DNA: TGTGCCAGCACCCGAGCCCCGACGACTCGCCCTATCAATGAGCAGTTCTTC
CDR3: CASTRAPTTRPINEQFF

J: TRBJ2-7
D: TRBD1
size: NA
V: TRBV18
DNA: TGTGCCAGCTCACCCGGACAGGGAATCTCTAGCTCCTACGAGCAGTACTTC
CDR3: CASSPGQGISSSYEQYF

J: TRBJ2-1
D: NA
size: NA
V: TRBV11-2
DNA: TGTGCCAGCAGCTCGCGACCAGACGGCGGCTATGAGCAGTTCTTC
CDR3: CASSSRPDGGYEQFF

J: TRBJ2-7
D: NA
size: NA
V: TRBV11-1
DNA: TGTGCCAGCAGCTTAGCCGATACCGAGCAGTACTTC
CDR3: CASSLADTEQYF

J: TRBJ2-2
D: NA
size: once
V: TRBV27
DNA: TGTGCCAGCAGCCGGGAGGGGGAGCTGTTTTTT
CDR3: CASSREGELFF

J: TRBJ1-2
D: NA
size: NA
V: TRBV5-1
DNA: TGCGCCAGCAGCCCTGGTCCGGGGGCTCATGGCTACACCTTC
CDR3: CASSPGPGAHGYTF

J: TRBJ2-2
D: NA
size: NA
V: TRBV14
DNA: TGTGCCAGCAGCCAAGCTTGGGGGAGCGGGGAGCTGTTTTTT
CDR3: CASSQAWGSGELFF

J: TRBJ1-2
D: NA
size: NA
V: TRBV6-1
DNA: TGTGCCAGCACCATCAGGGGTAACTATGGCTACACCTTC
CDR3: CASTIRGNYGYTF

J: TRBJ1-1
D: NA
size: NA
V: TRBV7-2
DNA: TGTGCCAGCAGAGGGGGACTCGCGAACACTGAAGCTTTCTTT
CDR3: CASRGGLANTEAFF

J: TRBJ1-2
D: NA
size: NA
V: TRBV5-4
DNA: TGTGCCAGCAGCTCAGACTTCTATGGCTACACCTTC
CDR3: CASSSDFYGYTF

J: TRBJ2-1
D: TRBD1
size: NA
V: TRBV9
DNA: TGTGCCAGCAGCCCGGGACAGGGGGACAATGAGCAGTTCTTC
CDR3: CASSPGQGDNEQFF

J: TRBJ2-5
D: NA
size: NA
V: TRBV28
DNA: TGTGCCAGCAGTTCAGTCCCGCGAGAGACCCAGTACTTC
CDR3: CASSSVPRETQYF

J: TRBJ1-5
D: NA
size: many
V: TRBV4-1
DNA: TGCGCCAGCAGCCAGGGGGTACAGCTTTATCAGCCCCAGCATTTT
CDR3: CASSQGVQLYQPQHF

J: TRBJ1-4
D: NA
size: NA
V: TRBV9
DNA: TGTGCCAGCAGCGTAGGTGTGAGGGGGGAGGATGAAAAACTGTTTTTT
CDR3: CASSVGVRGEDEKLFF

J: TRBJ2-7
D: NA
size: NA
V: TRBV27
DNA: TGTGCCACCTTGAAGCAGGGGGGGACCTACGAGCAGTACTTC
CDR3: CATLKQGGTYEQYF

J: TRBJ1-3
D: NA
size: many
V: TRBV25-1
DNA: TGTGCCAGCAGTAGGGTGGCAAGTGGAAACACCATATATTTT
CDR3: CASSRVASGNTIYF

J: TRBJ2-5
D: TRBD1
size: NA
V: TRBV11-2
DNA: TGTGCCAGCAGCATTAGGCTGGGACAGTCAGAGACCCAGTACTTC
CDR3: CASSIRLGQSETQYF

J: TRBJ2-1
D: NA
size: NA
V: TRBV5-1
DNA: TGCGCCAGCAGCTGGGGCCAAACGTACGGGGAGCAGTTCTTC
CDR3: CASSWGQTYGEQFF

J: TRBJ2-7
D: NA
size: NA
V: TRBV5-6
DNA: TGTGCCAGCAGCACAACCACAGGAGCCTACGAGCAGTACTTC
CDR3: CASSTTTGAYEQYF

J: TRBJ1-1
D: TRBD1
size: NA
V: TRBV7-8
DNA: TGTGCCAGCAGCTCTGGACAGGGAGGGCACACTGAAGCTTTCTTT
CDR3: CASSSGQGGHTEAFF

J: TRBJ2-2
D: NA
size: NA
V: TRBV28
DNA: TGTGCCAGCAGTCCCGTGGGGTCCGACACCGGGGAGCTGTTTTTT
CDR3: CASSPVGSDTGELFF